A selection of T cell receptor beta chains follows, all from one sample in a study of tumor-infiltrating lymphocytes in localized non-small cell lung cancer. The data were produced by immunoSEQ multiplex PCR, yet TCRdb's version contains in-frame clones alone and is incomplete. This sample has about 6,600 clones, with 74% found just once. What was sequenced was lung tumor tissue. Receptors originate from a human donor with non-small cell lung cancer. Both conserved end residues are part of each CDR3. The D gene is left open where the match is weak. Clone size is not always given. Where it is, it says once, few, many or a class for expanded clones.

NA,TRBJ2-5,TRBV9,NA,CASSVEGQETQYF,TGTGCCAGCAGCGTAGAAGGGCAGGAGACCCAGTACTTC
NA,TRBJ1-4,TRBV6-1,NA,CASSILGLDEKLFF,TGTGCCAGCAGCATTCTGGGTCTCGATGAAAAACTGTTTTTT
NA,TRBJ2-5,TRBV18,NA,CASSLQETQYF,TGTGCCAGCTCACTCCAAGAGACCCAGTACTTC
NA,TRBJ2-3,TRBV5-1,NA,CASSLPHMGTDTQYF,TGCGCCAGCAGCTTGCCCCACATGGGCACAGATACGCAGTATTTT
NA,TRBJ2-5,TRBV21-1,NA,CASSKRGRAETQYF,TGTGCCAGCAGCAAAAGGGGCAGGGCGGAGACCCAGTACTTC
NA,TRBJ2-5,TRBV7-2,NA,CASSLGGDYRETQYF,TGTGCCAGCAGCTTAGGGGGGGATTACCGAGAGACCCAGTACTTC
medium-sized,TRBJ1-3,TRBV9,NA,CASSVEGVGGVGNTIYF,TGTGCCAGCAGCGTAGAAGGTGTGGGAGGAGTTGGAAACACCATATATTTT
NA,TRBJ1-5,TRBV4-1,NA,CASSPTRTVNNQPQHF,TGCGCCAGCAGCCCCACTCGGACAGTAAATAATCAGCCCCAGCATTTT
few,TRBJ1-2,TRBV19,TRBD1,CASLPRDRRNYGYTF,TGTGCCAGTCTACCTAGGGACAGACGTAACTATGGCTACACCTTC
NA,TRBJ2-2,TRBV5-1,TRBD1,CASSLAGTGTNTGELFF,TGCGCCAGCAGCTTGGCCGGGACAGGGACGAACACCGGGGAGCTGTTTTTT
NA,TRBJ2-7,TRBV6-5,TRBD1,CASSYGDRSSYEQYF,TGTGCCAGCAGTTACGGGGACAGGTCCTCCTACGAGCAGTACTTC
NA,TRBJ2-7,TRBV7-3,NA,CASSDQGGEQYF,TGTGCCAGCAGCGACCAGGGGGGCGAGCAGTACTTC
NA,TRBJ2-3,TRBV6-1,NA,CASSEQGGTDTQYF,TGTGCCAGCAGTGAACAGGGCGGCACAGATACGCAGTATTTT
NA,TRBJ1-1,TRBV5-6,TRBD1,CASSLGQGRLSNTEAFF,TGTGCCAGCAGCCTGGGACAGGGGAGACTGTCGAACACTGAAGCTTTCTTT
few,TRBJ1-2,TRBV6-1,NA,CASSVRGNYGYTF,TGTGCCAGCAGTGTAAGGGGTAACTATGGCTACACCTTC
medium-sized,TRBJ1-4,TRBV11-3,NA,CASSLGGKLFF,TGTGCCAGCAGCTTAGGAGGAAAACTGTTTTTT
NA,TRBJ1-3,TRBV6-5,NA,CASSYDPSGNTIYF,TGTGCCAGCAGTTACGACCCATCTGGAAACACCATATATTTT
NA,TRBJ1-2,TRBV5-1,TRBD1,CASSPPKGQGAKMNYGYTF,TGCGCCAGCAGCCCGCCTAAGGGACAGGGGGCCAAGATGAACTATGGCTACACCTTC
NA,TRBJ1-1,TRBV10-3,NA,CAISTRGPDTEAFF,TGTGCCATCAGTACCCGGGGGCCTGACACTGAAGCTTTCTTT
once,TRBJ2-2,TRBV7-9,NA,CASSSPERTGELFF,TGTGCCAGCAGCTCCCCCGAGCGAACCGGGGAGCTGTTTTTT
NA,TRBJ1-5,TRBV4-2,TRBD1,CASTAHLGQEYNQPQHF,TGTGCCAGCACCGCTCACTTGGGACAGGAGTACAATCAGCCCCAGCATTTT
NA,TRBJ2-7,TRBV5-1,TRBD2,CASSPRTSGGAATYEQYF,TGCGCCAGCAGCCCCCGGACTAGCGGGGGGGCCGCAACCTACGAGCAGTACTTC
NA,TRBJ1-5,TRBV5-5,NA,CASSLIGGSNQPQHF,TGTGCCAGCAGCTTGATAGGGGGGAGCAATCAGCCCCAGCATTTT
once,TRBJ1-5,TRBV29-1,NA,CSVAPRPFQPQHF,TGCAGCGTTGCCCCCCGACCGTTCCAGCCCCAGCATTTT
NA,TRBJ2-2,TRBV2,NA,CASSRGGANTGELFF,TGTGCCAGCAGTAGGGGGGGCGCGAACACCGGGGAGCTGTTTTTT
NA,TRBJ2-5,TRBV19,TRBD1,CASSPRTGEVQETQYF,TGTGCCAGTAGTCCTAGGACAGGGGAAGTCCAAGAGACCCAGTACTTC
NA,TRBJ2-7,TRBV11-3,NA,CASSLGDEQYF,TGTGCCAGCAGCTTAGGGGACGAGCAGTACTTC
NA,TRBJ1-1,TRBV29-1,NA,CSVEFTNTEAFF,TGCAGCGTTGAGTTCACGAACACTGAAGCTTTCTTT
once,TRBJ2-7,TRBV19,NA,CASSIGGRAEQYF,TGTGCCAGTAGTATAGGTGGTAGGGCCGAGCAGTACTTC
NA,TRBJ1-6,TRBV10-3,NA,CASRGGPVHSPLHF,TGTGCCTCGAGAGGGGGGCCAGTCCATTCACCCCTCCACTTT
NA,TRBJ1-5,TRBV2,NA,CASSNSRPNQPQHF,TGTGCCAGCAGTAACTCCCGCCCCAATCAGCCCCAGCATTTT
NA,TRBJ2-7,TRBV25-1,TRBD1,CASSVTGVSYEQYF,TGTGCCAGCAGTGTTACAGGGGTAAGCTACGAGCAGTACTTC
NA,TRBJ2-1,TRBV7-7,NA,CASSLNSGDEQFF,TGTGCTAGCAGCTTAAATTCAGGGGATGAGCAGTTCTTC
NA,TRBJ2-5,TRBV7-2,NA,CASSFNGETQYF,TGTGCCAGCAGCTTCAACGGAGAGACCCAGTACTTC
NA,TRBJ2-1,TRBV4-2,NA,CASSQDLGAGGNEQFF,TGTGCCAGCAGCCAAGATCTGGGGGCAGGGGGGAATGAGCAGTTCTTC
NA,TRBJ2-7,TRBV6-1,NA,CASSEVGLRSYEQYF,TGTGCCAGCAGTGAGGTAGGCCTGCGGTCCTACGAGCAGTACTTC
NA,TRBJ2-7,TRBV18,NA,CASSPMVGFSYEQYF,TGTGCCAGCTCACCAATGGTAGGTTTCTCCTACGAGCAGTACTTC
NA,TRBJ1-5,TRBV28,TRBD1,CASSTDRVREPQHF,TGTGCCAGCAGTACCGACAGGGTTCGGGAGCCCCAGCATTTT
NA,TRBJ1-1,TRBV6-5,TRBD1,CASTRTGDITEAFF,TGTGCCAGCACCAGGACAGGGGATATCACTGAAGCTTTCTTT
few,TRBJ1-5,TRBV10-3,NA,CAISLLQGQPQHF,TGTGCCATCAGTCTTTTGCAGGGTCAGCCCCAGCATTTT
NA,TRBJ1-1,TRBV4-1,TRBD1,CASSPRQGASTEAFF,TGCGCCAGCAGCCCGCGACAGGGCGCGTCCACTGAAGCTTTCTTT
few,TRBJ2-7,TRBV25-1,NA,CASFIGHGHFYEQYF,TGTGCCAGCTTTATCGGGCACGGCCACTTCTACGAGCAGTACTTC
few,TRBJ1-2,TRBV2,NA,CASSHEWGSSNGYTF,TGTGCCAGCAGCCACGAATGGGGCTCTAGCAATGGCTACACCTTC
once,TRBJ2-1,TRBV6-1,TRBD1,CASSEARTGGFYNEQFF,TGTGCCAGCAGTGAAGCCAGGACAGGGGGTTTCTACAATGAGCAGTTCTTC
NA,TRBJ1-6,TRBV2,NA,CASSEEGVGNSPLHF,TGTGCCAGCAGTGAAGAGGGAGTTGGCAATTCACCCCTCCACTTT
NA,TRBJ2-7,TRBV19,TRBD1,CASSIVDRYYEQYF,TGTGCCAGTAGTATAGTGGACAGGTACTACGAGCAGTACTTC
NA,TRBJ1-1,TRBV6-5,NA,CASSYREGLAEAFF,TGTGCCAGCAGTTACCGCGAGGGGCTGGCTGAAGCTTTCTTT
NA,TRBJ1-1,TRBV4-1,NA,CASSQGRDTEAFF,TGCGCCAGCAGCCAAGGACGAGATACTGAAGCTTTCTTT
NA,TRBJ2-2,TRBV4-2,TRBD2,CASSPSTSGGAGTGELFF,TGTGCCAGCAGCCCCTCGACTAGCGGGGGGGCGGGGACCGGGGAGCTGTTTTTT
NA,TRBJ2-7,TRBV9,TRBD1,CASSASPGQGYEQYF,TGTGCCAGCAGCGCCTCGCCCGGACAGGGATACGAGCAGTACTTC
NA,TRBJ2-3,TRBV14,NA,CASKNRGGRKQYF,TGTGCCAGCAAGAACAGGGGAGGACGGAAGCAGTATTTT
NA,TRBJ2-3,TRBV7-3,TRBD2,CASSPYSGGSTDTQYF,TGTGCCAGCAGTCCTTATAGCGGGGGGAGCACAGATACGCAGTATTTT
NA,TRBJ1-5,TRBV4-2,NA,CASSQRQGNQPQHF,TGTGCCAGCAGCCAACGCCAGGGGAATCAGCCCCAGCATTTT
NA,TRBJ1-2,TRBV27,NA,CASSLISGERAYGYTF,TGTGCCAGCAGTTTAATATCTGGGGAGCGAGCCTATGGCTACACCTTC
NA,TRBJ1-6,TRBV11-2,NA,CASSPSGGRGSSPLHF,TGTGCCAGCAGCCCTTCGGGAGGGCGGGGATCTTCACCCCTCCACTTT